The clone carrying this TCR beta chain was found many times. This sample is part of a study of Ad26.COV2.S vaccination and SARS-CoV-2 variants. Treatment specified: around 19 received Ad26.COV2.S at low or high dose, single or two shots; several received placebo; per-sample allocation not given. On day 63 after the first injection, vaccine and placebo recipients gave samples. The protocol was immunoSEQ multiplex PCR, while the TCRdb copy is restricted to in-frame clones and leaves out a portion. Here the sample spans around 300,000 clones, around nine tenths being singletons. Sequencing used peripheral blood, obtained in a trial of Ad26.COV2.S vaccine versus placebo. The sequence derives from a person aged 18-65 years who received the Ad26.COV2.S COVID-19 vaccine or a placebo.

This CDR3 is CASSFFTGELFF. The CDR3 DNA follows: TGTGCCAGCAGCTTCTTCACCGGGGAGCTGTTTTTT. This chain links TRBV11-2 with TRBJ2-2; no reliable D call. Germline assignment: CDR1 SGHAT and CDR2 FQNNGV. This CDR3 has 12 amino acids. V lost 3 bases, J lost 4 bases, and 3 bases lay in between. Together with reference TRBV11-2 and TRBJ2-2, the CDR3 gives the full variable domain: EAGVAQSPRYKIIEKRQSVAFWCNPISGHATLYWYQQILGQGPKLLIQFQNNGVVDDSQLPKDRFSAERLKGVDSTLKIQPAKLEDSAVYLCASSFFTGELFFGEGSRLTVL.